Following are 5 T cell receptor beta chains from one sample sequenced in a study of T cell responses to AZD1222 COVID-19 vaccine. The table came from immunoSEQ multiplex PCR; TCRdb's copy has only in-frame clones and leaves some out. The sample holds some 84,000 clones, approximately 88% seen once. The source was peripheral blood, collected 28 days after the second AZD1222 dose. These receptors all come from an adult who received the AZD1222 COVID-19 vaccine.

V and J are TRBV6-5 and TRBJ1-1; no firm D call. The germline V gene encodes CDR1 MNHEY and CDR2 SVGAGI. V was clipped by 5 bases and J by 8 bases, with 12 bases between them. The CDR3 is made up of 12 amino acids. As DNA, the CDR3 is TGTGCCAGCAGTCTTTCGGTAGCCGAAGCTTTCTTT. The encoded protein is CASSLSVAEAFF.

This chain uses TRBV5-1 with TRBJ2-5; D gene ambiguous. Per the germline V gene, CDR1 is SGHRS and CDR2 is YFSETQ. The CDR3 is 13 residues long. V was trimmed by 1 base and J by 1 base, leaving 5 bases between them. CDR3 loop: CASSLTPQETQYF. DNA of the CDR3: TGCGCCAGCAGCTTGACTCCCCAAGAGACCCAGTACTTC.

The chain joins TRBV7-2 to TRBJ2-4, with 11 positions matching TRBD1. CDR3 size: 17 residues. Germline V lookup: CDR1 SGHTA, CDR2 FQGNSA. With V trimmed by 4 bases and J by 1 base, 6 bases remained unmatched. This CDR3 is CASSSSGTGGAKNIQYF. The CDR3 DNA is TGTGCCAGCAGCTCCTCCGGGACAGGGGGGGCCAAAAACATTCAGTACTTC.

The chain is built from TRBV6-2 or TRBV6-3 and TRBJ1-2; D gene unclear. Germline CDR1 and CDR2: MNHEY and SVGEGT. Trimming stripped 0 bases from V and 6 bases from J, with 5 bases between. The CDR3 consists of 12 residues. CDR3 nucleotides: TGTGCCAGCAGTTACTCCGGGGATGGCTACACCTTC. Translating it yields CASSYSGDGYTF.

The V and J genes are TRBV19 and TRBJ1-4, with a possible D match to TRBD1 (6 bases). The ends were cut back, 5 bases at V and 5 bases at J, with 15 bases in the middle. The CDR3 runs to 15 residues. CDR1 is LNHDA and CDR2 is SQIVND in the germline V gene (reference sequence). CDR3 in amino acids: CASSEGQGLNEKLFF. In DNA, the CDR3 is TGTGCCAGTAGTGAGGGACAAGGTCTAAATGAAAAACTGTTTTTT. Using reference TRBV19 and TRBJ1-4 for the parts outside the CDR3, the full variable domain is DGGITQSPKYLFRKEGQNVTLSCEQNLNHDAMYWYRQDPGQGLRLIYYSQIVNDFQKGDIAEGYSVSREKKESFPLTVTSAQKNPTAFYLCASSEGQGLNEKLFFGSGTQLSVL.